This entry concerns a single T cell receptor (beta chain). The target antigen is unknown. TCRdb keeps only in-frame clones here, not all; method: immunoSEQ multiplex PCR. Of about 90,000 clones listed, over 75% are singletons. Per the germline V gene, CDR1 is MGHDK and CDR2 is SYGVNS. This CDR3 has 13 amino acids. Trimming shortened V by 2 bases and J by 1 base, and 5 bases separated the two germline ends. The source of the sample is a study of radiotherapy plus CTLA-4 blockade in lung cancer. Points from the study as a whole: Subsequent to radiotherapy plus ipilimumab, tumor-derived TCR clones underwent expansion in blood.

The input for sequencing was peripheral blood, taken from a patient treated with radiotherapy plus ipilimumab. This receptor was taken from a human donor with non-small cell lung cancer that progressed on radiotherapy plus ipilimumab. The chain is built from TRBV25-1 and TRBJ2-5; no firm D call. CDR3 bases: TGTGCCAGCAGTGAAAACACCCAAGAGACCCAGTACTTC. It translates to CASSENTQETQYF.